The 3 T cell receptor beta chains reported below all come from one sample, sequenced in a study of blood T cell repertoires in COVID-19. Measured with immunoSEQ multiplex PCR; TCRdb has only the in-frame clones, and not every one. This table holds 200,000 or so clones, about 87% found once. Sequences were obtained from PBMCs or T cells enriched from blood (not recorded which). The receptors were gathered from a woman in her twenties or thirties who had recovered from COVID-19.

The chain combines TRBV5-5 with TRBJ1-2; tentative D call: TRBD1 (6 bases). CDR1 SGHKS and CDR2 YYEKEE come from the germline V gene (reference sequence). The CDR3 sequence is 12 residues long. Deletions cut 5 bases from V and 4 bases from J, with 9 bases between. CDR3 nucleotide sequence: TGTGCCAGCAGTGGGGGCGTCTATGGCTACACCTTC. Protein: CASSGGVYGYTF.

This chain links TRBV15 with TRBJ2-7; 13 bases agree with TRBD2. The CDR3 consists of 16 residues. Germline V gene lookup returns CDR1 LNHNV and CDR2 YYDKDF (reference sequence). V was pared by 5 bases and J by 2 bases, with 6 bases of the junction left unmatched. The CDR3: CATSGRLAGGAYEQYF. The CDR3 DNA reads TGTGCCACCAGCGGGCGACTAGCGGGGGGCGCCTACGAGCAGTACTTC.

V and J are TRBV19 and TRBJ2-7; D is perhaps TRBD2 (5 bases). The V gene's germline CDR1 is LNHDA and CDR2 SQIVND (reference sequence). The CDR3 is 14 amino acids. V lost 4 bases and J lost 3, with 13 bases in between. The CDR3 protein is CASSTPGKVYEQYF. DNA for the CDR3: TGTGCCAGTAGTACCCCCGGGAAGGTCTACGAGCAGTACTTC.